This T cell receptor beta chain was found in a study of T-cell memory formation after mild COVID-19. Study information: Largely donor-specific sequence clusters came from a couple of donors. Study results and caveats: Clones that shrank (day 15 to 85) were balanced CD4/CD8, whereas later expanders leaned CD4+. Of the contracting clones, CD4+ ones lay mainly in CM and EM, and CD8+ ones in EMRA.

This clonotype was picked up a small number of times. What it binds is not known. 5'RACE with constant-segment primers built TCRalpha and TCRbeta cDNA libraries with UMIs. Using its own MiXCR run on the 5' RACE reads, TCRdb lists one record per CDR3 protein. The table records hundreds of thousands of distinct CDR3 sequences, approximately 24% of them present only once. Looked up from germline, CDR1 is KGHDR and CDR2 is SFDVKD. CDR3 length equals 16 residues. Trimming shortened V by 0 bases and J by 2 bases, and 11 bases separated the two germline ends. The rearrangement uses TRBV24-1 and TRBJ2-3; D uncertain. This clonotype originated in an adult woman who had mild COVID-19 (a few samples of this study predate the infection). Cell type and time point are not known. The specimen was PBMCs or a T cell subset sorted from them (not recorded which). CDR3 nucleotides: TGTGCCACCAGTGATTTGGAGGATCAAGACACAGATACGCAGTATTTT. It specifies CATSDLEDQDTDTQYF.